This TCR beta chain was profiled in a study of T cell responses to AZD1222 COVID-19 vaccine. The CDR3 spans 15 residues. V lost 5 bases, J lost 0 bases, and 7 bases stayed unmatched. CDR1 SGHTA and CDR2 FQGNSA come from the germline V gene. Data came from immunoSEQ multiplex PCR; TCRdb stores just in-frame clones and leaves some out. The top ten hold 1.6% of the sample, which has under 150,000 clones, about nine tenths seen once. The material was peripheral blood, obtained 28 days after the second AZD1222 dose. The chain recombines TRBV7-2 with TRBJ2-7, with 7 bases fitting TRBD1. The source of this sequence is an adult who received the AZD1222 COVID-19 vaccine. CDR3 in DNA: TGTGCCAGCAGCGTACCGACAGGGATCTCCTACGAGCAGTACTTC. It codes for CASSVPTGISYEQYF.